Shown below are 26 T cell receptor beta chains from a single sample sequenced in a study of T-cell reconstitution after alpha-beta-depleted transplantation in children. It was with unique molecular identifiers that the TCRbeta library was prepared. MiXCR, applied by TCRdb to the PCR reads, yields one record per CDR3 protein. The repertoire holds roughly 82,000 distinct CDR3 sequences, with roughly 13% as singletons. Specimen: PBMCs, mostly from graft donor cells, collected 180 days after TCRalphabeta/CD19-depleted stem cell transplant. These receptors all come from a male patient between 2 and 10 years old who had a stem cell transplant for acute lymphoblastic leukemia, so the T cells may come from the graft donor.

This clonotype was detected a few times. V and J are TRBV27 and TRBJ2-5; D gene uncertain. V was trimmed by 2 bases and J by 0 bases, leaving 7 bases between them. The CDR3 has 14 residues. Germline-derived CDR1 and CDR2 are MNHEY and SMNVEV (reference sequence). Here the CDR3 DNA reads TGTGCCAGCAGTTTAGACAAGTACCAAGAGACCCAGTACTTC. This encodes CASSLDKYQETQYF.

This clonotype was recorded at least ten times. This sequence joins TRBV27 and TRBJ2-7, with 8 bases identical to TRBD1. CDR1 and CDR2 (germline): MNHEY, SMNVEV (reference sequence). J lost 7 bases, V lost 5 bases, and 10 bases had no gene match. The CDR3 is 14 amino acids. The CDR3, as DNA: TGTGCCAGCAGTAGACAGGGGAGCCTGGGAGAGCAGTACTTC. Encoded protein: CASSRQGSLGEQYF.

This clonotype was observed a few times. CDR3 in amino acids: CASSLLGSVNSPLHF. The DNA for the CDR3 is TGTGCCAGCAGCTTGTTAGGGTCAGTTAATTCACCCCTCCACTTT. The chain couples TRBV5-6 to TRBJ1-6; no clear D gene. V lost 1 base to trimming and J lost 6 bases, with 11 bases between them. Germline-derived CDR1 and CDR2 are SGHDT and YYEEEE. CDR3 size: 15 residues.

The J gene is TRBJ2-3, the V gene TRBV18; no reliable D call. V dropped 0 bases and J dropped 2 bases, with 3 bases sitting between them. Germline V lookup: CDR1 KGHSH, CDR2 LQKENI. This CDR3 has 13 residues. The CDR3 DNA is TGTGCCAGCTCACCACCGAACACAGATACGCAGTATTTT. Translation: CASSPPNTDTQYF.

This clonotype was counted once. Written as DNA, the CDR3 is TGTGCCAGCAGCACCCGGGCCCCGGGGACCGATTTTCCCGGGGAGCTGTTTTTT. It encodes CASSTRAPGTDFPGELFF. V usage is TRBV5-5 and J usage is TRBJ2-2; D is tentatively TRBD1 or TRBD2 (5 bases each). This CDR3 comprises 18 residues. Trimming pared 4 bases from V and 6 bases from J, leaving 25 bases between. CDR1 is SGHKS, CDR2 YYEKEE, per germline (reference sequence).

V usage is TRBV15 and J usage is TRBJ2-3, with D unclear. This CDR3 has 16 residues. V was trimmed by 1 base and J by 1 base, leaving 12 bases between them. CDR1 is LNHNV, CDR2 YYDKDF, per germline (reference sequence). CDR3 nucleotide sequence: TGTGCCACCAGCAGAGCATTGCACCCAGGCACAGATACGCAGTATTTT. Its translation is CATSRALHPGTDTQYF.

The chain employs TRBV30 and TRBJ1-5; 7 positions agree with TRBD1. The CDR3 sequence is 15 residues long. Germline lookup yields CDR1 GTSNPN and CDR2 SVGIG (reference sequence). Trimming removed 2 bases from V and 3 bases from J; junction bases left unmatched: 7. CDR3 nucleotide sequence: TGTGCCTGGAGTCCAATCGACAGGGACAATCAGCCCCAGCATTTT. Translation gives CAWSPIDRDNQPQHF.

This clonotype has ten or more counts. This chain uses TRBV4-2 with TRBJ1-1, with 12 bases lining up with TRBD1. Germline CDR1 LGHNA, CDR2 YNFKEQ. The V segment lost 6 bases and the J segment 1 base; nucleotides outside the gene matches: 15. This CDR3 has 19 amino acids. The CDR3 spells CASRRDRGRSFIRNTEAFF. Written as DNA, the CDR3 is TGTGCCAGCAGACGGGACAGGGGGCGGTCATTCATCCGGAACACTGAAGCTTTCTTT.

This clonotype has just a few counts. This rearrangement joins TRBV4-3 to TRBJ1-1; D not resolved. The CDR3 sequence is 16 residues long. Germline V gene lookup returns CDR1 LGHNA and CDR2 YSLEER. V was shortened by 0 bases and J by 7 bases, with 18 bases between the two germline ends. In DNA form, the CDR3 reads TGCGCCAGCAGCCAAGATTGGAAGGGCAGGCAATTTGAAGCTTTCTTT. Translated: CASSQDWKGRQFEAFF.

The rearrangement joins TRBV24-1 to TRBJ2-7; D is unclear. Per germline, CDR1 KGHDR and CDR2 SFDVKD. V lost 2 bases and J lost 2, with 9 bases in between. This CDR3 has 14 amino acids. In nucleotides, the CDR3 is TGTGCCACCAGTGATTCTCGGGCCCCCTACGAGCAGTACTTC. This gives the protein CATSDSRAPYEQYF.

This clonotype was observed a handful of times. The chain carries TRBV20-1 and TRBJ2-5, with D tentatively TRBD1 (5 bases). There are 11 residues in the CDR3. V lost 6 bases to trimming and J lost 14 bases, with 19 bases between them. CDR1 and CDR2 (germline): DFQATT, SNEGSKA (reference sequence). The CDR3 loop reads CSARTKGSVYF. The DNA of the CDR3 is TGCAGTGCGAGGACGAAGGGGTCGGTCTACTTC.

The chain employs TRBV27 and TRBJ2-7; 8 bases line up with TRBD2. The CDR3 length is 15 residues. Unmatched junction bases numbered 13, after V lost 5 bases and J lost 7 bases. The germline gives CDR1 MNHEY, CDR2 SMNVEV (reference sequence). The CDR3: CASSPRGGALREQYF. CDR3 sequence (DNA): TGTGCCAGCAGTCCCCGGGGGGGTGCACTCCGGGAGCAGTACTTC.

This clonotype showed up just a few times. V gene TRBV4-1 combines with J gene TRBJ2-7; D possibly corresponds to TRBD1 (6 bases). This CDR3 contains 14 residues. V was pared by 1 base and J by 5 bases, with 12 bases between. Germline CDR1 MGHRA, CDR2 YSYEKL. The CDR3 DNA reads TGCGCCAGCAGCCAAGTGAAGGGGGACCACGAGCAGTACTTC. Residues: CASSQVKGDHEQYF.

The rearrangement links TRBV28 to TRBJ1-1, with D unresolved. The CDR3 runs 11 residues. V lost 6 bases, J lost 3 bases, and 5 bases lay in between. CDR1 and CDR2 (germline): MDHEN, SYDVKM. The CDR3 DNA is TGTGCCAGCAGGCAAGACACTGAAGCTTTCTTT. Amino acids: CASRQDTEAFF.

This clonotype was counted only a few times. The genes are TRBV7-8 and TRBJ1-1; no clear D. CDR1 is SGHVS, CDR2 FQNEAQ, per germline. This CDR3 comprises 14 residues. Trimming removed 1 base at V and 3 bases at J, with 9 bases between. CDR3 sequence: CASSLGFGDTEAFF. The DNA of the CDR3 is TGTGCCAGCAGCTTAGGATTTGGGGACACTGAAGCTTTCTTT.

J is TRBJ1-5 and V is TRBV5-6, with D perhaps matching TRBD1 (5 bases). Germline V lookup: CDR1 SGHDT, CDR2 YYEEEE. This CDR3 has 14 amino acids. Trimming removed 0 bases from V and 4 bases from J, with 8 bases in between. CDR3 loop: CASSLAGYNQPQHF. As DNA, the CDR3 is TGTGCCAGCAGCTTGGCAGGGTATAATCAGCCCCAGCATTTT.

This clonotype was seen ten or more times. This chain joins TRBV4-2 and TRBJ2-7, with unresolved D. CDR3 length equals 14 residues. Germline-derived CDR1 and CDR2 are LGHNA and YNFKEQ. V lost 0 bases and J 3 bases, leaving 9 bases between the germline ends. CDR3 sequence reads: CASSQDGPGYEQYF. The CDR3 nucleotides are TGTGCCAGCAGCCAAGATGGACCCGGCTACGAGCAGTACTTC.

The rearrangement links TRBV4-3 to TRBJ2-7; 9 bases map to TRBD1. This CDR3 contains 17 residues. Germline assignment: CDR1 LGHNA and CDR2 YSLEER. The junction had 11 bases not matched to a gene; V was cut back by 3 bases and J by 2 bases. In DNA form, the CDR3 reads TGCGCCAGCAGCCATCTCCCCTGGACAGGGGATCCCTACGAGCAGTACTTC. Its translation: CASSHLPWTGDPYEQYF.

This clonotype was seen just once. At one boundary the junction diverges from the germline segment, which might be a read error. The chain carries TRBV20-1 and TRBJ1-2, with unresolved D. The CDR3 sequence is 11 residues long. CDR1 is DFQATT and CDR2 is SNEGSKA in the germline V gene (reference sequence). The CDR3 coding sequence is TGCAGTGCTAGAGTTGCGAATGGCGACACCTTC. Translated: CSARVANGDTF.

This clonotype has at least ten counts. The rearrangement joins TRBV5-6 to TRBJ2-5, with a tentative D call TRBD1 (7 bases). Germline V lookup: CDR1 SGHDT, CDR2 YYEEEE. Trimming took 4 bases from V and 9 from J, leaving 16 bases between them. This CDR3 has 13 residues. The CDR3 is CASSGGQSGAQYF. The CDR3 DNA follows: TGTGCCAGCAGCGGGGGACAGTCGGGGGCCCAGTACTTC.

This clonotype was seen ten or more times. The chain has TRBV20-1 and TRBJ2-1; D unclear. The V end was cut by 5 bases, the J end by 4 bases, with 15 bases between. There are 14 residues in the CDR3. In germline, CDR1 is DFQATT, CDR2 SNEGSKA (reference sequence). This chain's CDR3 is CSAVLESLYNEQFF. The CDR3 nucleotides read TGCAGTGCTGTTCTAGAATCCCTTTACAATGAGCAGTTCTTC.

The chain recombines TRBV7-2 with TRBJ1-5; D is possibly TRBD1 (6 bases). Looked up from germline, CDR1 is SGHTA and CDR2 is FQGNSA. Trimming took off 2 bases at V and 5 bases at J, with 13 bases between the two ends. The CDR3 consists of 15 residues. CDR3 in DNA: TGTGCCAGCAGCTTAAGGCAGGGGTCATATCAGCCCCAGCATTTT. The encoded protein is CASSLRQGSYQPQHF.

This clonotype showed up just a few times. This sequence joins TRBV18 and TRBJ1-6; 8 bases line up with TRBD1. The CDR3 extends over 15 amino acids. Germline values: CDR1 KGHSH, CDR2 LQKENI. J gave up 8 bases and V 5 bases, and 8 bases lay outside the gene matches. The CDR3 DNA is TGTGCCAGCTCATCTTCTGACAGGGGCCATTCACCCCTCCACTTT. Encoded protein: CASSSSDRGHSPLHF.

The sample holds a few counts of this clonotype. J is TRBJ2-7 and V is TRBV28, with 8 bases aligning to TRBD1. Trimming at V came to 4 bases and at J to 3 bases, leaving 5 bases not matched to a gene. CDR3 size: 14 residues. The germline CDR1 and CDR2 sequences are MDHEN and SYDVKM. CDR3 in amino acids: CASSSGGLRYEQYF. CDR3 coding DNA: TGTGCCAGCAGTTCAGGGGGCCTCCGCTACGAGCAGTACTTC.

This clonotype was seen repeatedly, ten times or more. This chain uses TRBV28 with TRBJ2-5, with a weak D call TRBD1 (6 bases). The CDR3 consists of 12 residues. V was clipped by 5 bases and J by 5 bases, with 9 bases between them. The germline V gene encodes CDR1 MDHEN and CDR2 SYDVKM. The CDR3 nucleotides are TGTGCCAGCAGTCCTAGGGGGGAGACCCAGTACTTC. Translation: CASSPRGETQYF.

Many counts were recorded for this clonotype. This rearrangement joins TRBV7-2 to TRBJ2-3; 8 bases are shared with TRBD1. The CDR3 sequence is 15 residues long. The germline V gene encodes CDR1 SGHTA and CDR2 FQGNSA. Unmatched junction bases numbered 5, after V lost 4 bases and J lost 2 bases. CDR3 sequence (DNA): TGTGCCAGCAGCTCAGGACAGGGAATCACAGATACGCAGTATTTT. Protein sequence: CASSSGQGITDTQYF.